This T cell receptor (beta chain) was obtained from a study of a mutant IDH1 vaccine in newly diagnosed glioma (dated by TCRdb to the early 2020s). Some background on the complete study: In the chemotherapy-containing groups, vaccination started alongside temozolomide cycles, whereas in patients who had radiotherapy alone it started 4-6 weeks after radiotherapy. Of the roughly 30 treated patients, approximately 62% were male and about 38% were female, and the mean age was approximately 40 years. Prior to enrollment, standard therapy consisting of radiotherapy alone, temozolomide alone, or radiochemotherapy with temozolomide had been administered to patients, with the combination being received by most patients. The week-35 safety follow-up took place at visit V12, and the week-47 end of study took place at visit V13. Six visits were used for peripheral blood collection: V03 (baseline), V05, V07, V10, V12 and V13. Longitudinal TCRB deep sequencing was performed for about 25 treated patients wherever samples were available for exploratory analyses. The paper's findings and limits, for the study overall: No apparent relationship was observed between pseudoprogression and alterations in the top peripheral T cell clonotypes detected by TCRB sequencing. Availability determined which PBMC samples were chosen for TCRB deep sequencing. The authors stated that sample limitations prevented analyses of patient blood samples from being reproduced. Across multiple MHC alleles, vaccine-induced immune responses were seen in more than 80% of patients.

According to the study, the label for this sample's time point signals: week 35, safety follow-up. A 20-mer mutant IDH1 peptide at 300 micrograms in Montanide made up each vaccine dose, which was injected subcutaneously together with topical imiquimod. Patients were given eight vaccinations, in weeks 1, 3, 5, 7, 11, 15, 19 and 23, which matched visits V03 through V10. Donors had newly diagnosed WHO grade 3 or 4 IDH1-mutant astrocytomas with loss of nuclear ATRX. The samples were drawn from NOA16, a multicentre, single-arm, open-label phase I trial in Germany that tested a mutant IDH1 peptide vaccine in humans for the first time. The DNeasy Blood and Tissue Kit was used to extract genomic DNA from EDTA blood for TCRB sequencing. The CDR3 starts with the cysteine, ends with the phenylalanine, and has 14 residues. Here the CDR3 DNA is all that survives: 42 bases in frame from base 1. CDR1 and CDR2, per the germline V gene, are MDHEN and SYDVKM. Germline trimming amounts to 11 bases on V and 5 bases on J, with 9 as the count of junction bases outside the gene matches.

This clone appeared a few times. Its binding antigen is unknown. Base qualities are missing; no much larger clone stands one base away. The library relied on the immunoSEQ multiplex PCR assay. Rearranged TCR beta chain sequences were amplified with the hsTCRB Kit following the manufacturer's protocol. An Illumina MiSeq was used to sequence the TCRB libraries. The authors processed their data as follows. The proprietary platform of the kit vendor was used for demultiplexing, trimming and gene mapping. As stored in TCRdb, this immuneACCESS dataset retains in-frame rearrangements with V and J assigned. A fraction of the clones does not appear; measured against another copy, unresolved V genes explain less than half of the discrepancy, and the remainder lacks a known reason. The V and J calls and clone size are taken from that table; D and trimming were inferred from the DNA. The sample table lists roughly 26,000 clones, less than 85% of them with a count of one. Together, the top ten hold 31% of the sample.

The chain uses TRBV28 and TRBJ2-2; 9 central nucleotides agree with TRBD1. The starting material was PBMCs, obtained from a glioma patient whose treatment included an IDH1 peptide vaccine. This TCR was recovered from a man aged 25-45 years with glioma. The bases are TGTGCCGTGATCCGGGACAGGGAAACCGGGGAGCTGTTTTTT. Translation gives CAVIRDRETGELFF. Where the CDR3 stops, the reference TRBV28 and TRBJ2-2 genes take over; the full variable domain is DVKVTQSSRYLVKRTGEKVFLECVQDMDHENMFWYRQDPGLGLRLIYFSYDVKMKEKGDIPEGYSVSREKKERFSLILESASTNQTSMYLCAVIRDRETGELFFGEGSRLTVL.